These 24 T cell receptor beta chains came from one sample sequenced in a study of control samples from healthy donors and cancer patients. Generated by immunoSEQ multiplex PCR, the TCRdb table keeps only in-frame clones and is missing some. Counted here are just over 150,000 clones, about 94% occurring once; the ten biggest clones make up over 6.5%. Sequenced: blood. These receptors all come from a woman aged 40 to 50 in good health.

The CDR3: CASVNSGGANEFF. CDR3 coding DNA: TGTGCTAGTGTCAATAGCGGGGGGGCTAATGAGTTCTTC. The V gene is TRBV12-5, the J gene TRBJ2-1, with 11 bases identical to TRBD2. Trimming took 7 bases from V and 14 from J; bases not matched to a gene: 10. This CDR3 has 13 residues. The germline CDR1 and CDR2 sequences are LGHNT and FRNRAP.

The rearrangement joins TRBV30 to TRBJ2-2, with unresolved D. The CDR3 is 11 amino acids. CDR1 is GTSNPN, CDR2 SVGIG, per germline (reference sequence). The ends were cut back, 0 bases at V and 8 bases at J, with 4 bases in the middle. CDR3 DNA sequence: TGTGCCTGGAGTGTGGGGGGGGAGCTGTTTTTT. Its translation is CAWSVGGELFF.

V usage is TRBV18 and J usage is TRBJ1-1, with no clear D. CDR3 length: 14 residues. V gave up 0 bases and J gave up 3 bases, with 8 bases separating them. Germline assignment: CDR1 KGHSH and CDR2 LQKENI. CDR3 region: CASSPPYGDTEAFF. The CDR3, as DNA: TGTGCCAGCTCACCACCGTACGGCGACACTGAAGCTTTCTTT.

This clone appeared once. This chain uses TRBV15 with TRBJ1-1; maybe TRBD1 (6 bases). Trimming pared 1 base from V and 5 bases from J, leaving 17 bases between. Germline V CDR1 and CDR2: LNHNV, YYDKDF (reference sequence). This CDR3 is built from 16 residues. In DNA, the CDR3 is TGTGCCACCAGCAGAGGCCAGGGGCTCTCTGGTACTGAAGCTTTCTTT. Amino acids: CATSRGQGLSGTEAFF.

The V call is TRBV4-1, the J call TRBJ1-5; D is ambiguous. Trimming cost V 3 bases and J 0 bases, with 3 bases left between them. From germline, CDR1 is MGHRA and CDR2 YSYEKL. This CDR3 contains 13 residues. The CDR3 sequence: CASSQYSNQPQHF. The CDR3 nucleotides read TGCGCCAGCAGCCAGTATAGCAATCAGCCCCAGCATTTT.

The chain links TRBV18 to TRBJ2-5; D unresolved. V lost 2 bases and J lost 2, with 6 bases in between. There are 13 residues in the CDR3. Germline V lookup: CDR1 KGHSH, CDR2 LQKENI. CDR3 amino acids: CASSPVQQETQYF. CDR3 nucleotides: TGTGCCAGCTCACCAGTACAGCAAGAGACCCAGTACTTC.

This chain joins TRBV2 and TRBJ2-5, with D possibly TRBD2 on 6 matching bases. The V end was cut by 4 bases, the J end by 2 bases, with 11 bases between. There are 14 residues in the CDR3. The germline V gene has CDR1 SNHLY and CDR2 FYNNEI. CDR3 bases: TGTGCCAGCAGTGTCGAGCGGGCTCAAGAGACCCAGTACTTC. Its protein is CASSVERAQETQYF.

CDR3 sequence: CAWGTGTYGYTF. The DNA for the CDR3 is TGTGCCTGGGGGACAGGGACCTATGGCTACACCTTC. The J gene is TRBJ1-2, the V gene TRBV30, with 9 bases that match TRBD1. The CDR3 totals 12 residues. Germline trimming cut 5 bases from V and 4 bases from J; bases unmatched to any gene: 2. The germline V gene encodes CDR1 GTSNPN and CDR2 SVGIG (reference sequence).

Details on this clone: The same CDR3 is also encoded by other DNA sequences in this sample. The chain joins TRBV5-6 to TRBJ1-1; 10 bases line up with TRBD1. Trimming removed 2 bases from V and 0 bases from J; junction bases left unmatched: 7. CDR1 and CDR2 from the germline V gene are SGHDT and YYEEEE. The CDR3 runs to 17 residues. For the CDR3, the DNA is TGTGCCAGCAGCTTAGACAGGGGGCACTTGGTGAACACTGAAGCTTTCTTT. Amino acids: CASSLDRGHLVNTEAFF.

V gene TRBV4-1 combines with J gene TRBJ2-2, with D perhaps given as TRBD1 or TRBD2 (5 bases each). The CDR3 spans 15 residues. Trimming left V 5 bases short and J 1 base short, with 11 bases between. Germline CDR1 MGHRA, CDR2 YSYEKL. The CDR3 protein is CASSRDHMNTGELFF. For the CDR3, the DNA is TGCGCCAGCAGCAGGGACCATATGAACACCGGGGAGCTGTTTTTT.

Of note for this clone: Germline is not matched at one junction end, which may reflect a read error. This sample includes further DNA sequences coding for the same CDR3. V is TRBV2 and J is TRBJ1-2; no clear D gene. The CDR3 is 15 amino acids. In germline, CDR1 is SNHLY, CDR2 FYNNEI. The CDR3 DNA reads as TGTGCAAGCAGTGCTGGAGGTGGACTGGACTGGGGCTACACCTTC. It yields the protein CASSAGGGLDWGYTF.

The CDR3 protein is CASSLSGLRRTDTQYF. CDR3 bases: TGTGCCAGCAGCTTGTCAGGTTTGAGGCGCACAGATACGCAGTATTTT. The J gene is TRBJ2-3, the V gene TRBV5-6; D gene ambiguous. The V end lost 1 base, the J end lost 1 base, and 13 bases lay between the germline ends. CDR3 length: 16 residues. Germline lookup yields CDR1 SGHDT and CDR2 YYEEEE.

The CDR3 spells CASSLGSGRYETQYF. CDR3 DNA sequence: TGCGCCAGCAGTCTGGGTAGCGGGAGATATGAGACCCAGTACTTC. The V gene is TRBV4-1, the J gene TRBJ2-5; the match to TRBD2 covers 9 bases. The V gene's germline CDR1 is MGHRA and CDR2 YSYEKL. J lost 5 bases, V lost 6 bases, and 10 bases had no gene match. The CDR3 sequence is 15 residues long.

The chain links TRBV28 to TRBJ1-2, with D tentatively TRBD1 (6 bases). CDR3 length: 18 amino acids. V lost 6 bases, J lost 2 bases, and 25 bases lay in between. Per the germline V gene, CDR1 is MDHEN and CDR2 is SYDVKM. This CDR3 is CASSPLPRGQRFNYGYTF. CDR3 in DNA: TGTGCCAGCAGCCCATTGCCGCGGGGACAAAGATTCAACTATGGCTACACCTTC.

The chain uses TRBV2 and TRBJ1-2, with D unresolved. This CDR3 has 13 amino acids. In germline, CDR1 is SNHLY, CDR2 FYNNEI. The V end lost 8 bases, the J end lost 6 bases, and 16 bases lay between the germline ends. As DNA, the CDR3 is TGTGCCAGCCAACCACTGACCCACAATGGCTACACCTTC. Translated: CASQPLTHNGYTF.

This chain uses TRBV29-1 with TRBJ2-5; 9 nucleotides match TRBD1. Germline CDR1 SQVTM, CDR2 ANQGSEA. This CDR3 is 14 amino acids long. The V segment lost 4 bases and the J segment 4 bases; nucleotides outside the gene matches: 7. CDR3 sequence (DNA): TGCAGCGTTGGGGGACAGGGACAGGGAGAGACCCAGTACTTC. This sequence encodes CSVGGQGQGETQYF.

This chain connects TRBV18 to TRBJ1-2; 7 nucleotides match TRBD1. V lost 6 bases and J lost 8; bases outside the gene matches: 9. The CDR3 extends over 13 amino acids. Germline V gives CDR1 KGHSH, CDR2 LQKENI. The CDR3 reads CASSPTGAEGYTF. The CDR3 bases are TGTGCCAGCTCCCCTACAGGGGCTGAGGGCTACACCTTC.

The chain carries TRBV12-5 and TRBJ1-1; no reliable D call. The CDR3 is 12 residues long. Germline V gene data show CDR1 as LGHNT and CDR2 as FRNRAP. V gave up 5 bases and J gave up 7 bases, with 11 bases separating them. The CDR3 protein is CASGVTQHEAFF. The CDR3 DNA sequence: TGTGCTAGTGGTGTGACGCAGCATGAAGCTTTCTTT.

The chain has TRBV29-1 and TRBJ1-1; D call uncertain. Germline-derived CDR1 and CDR2 are SQVTM and ANQGSEA. CDR3 length: 15 amino acids. Trimming took off 5 bases at V and 0 bases at J, with 16 bases between the two ends. CDR3: CSVQAGRGLNTEAFF. The DNA of the CDR3 is TGCAGCGTTCAGGCGGGTCGCGGGTTGAACACTGAAGCTTTCTTT.

This rearrangement joins TRBV7-6 to TRBJ2-3; TRBD1 matches 9 bases. Germline CDR1 reads SGHVS; CDR2 reads FNYEAQ. This CDR3 region has 15 residues. The junction had 5 bases not matched to a gene; V was cut back by 4 bases and J by 3 bases. The CDR3 reads CASSWGQGGTDTQYF. CDR3 DNA: TGTGCCAGCAGCTGGGGACAGGGTGGGACAGATACGCAGTATTTT.

The chain uses TRBV18 and TRBJ1-1; 7 bases are shared with TRBD1. V was pared by 4 bases and J by 12 bases, with 23 bases of the junction left unmatched. The CDR3 runs to 17 residues. Germline V CDR1 and CDR2: KGHSH, LQKENI. CDR3 nucleotides: TGTGCCAGCTCACGGTCCAGGGGGGGTACTGAAGACACGAAGCCTTTCTTT. It codes for CASSRSRGGTEDTKPFF.

The genes are TRBV6-1 and TRBJ2-3, with 7 nucleotides matching TRBD2. Trimming took 3 bases from V and 0 from J; bases not matched to a gene: 9. The CDR3 extends over 17 amino acids. Per the germline V gene, CDR1 is MNHNS and CDR2 is SASEGT. CDR3 bases: TGTGCCAGCAGTGAGCTCGTCGGGAGGATGAGCACAGATACGCAGTATTTT. Translating it yields CASSELVGRMSTDTQYF.

The chain combines TRBV3-1 (or the pseudogene TRBV3-2) with TRBJ2-2; D perhaps matches TRBD2 (6 bases). Deletions cut 1 base from V and 6 bases from J, with 12 bases between. Per germline, CDR1 LGHDT and CDR2 YNNKEL (reference sequence). CDR3 size: 15 residues. CDR3 DNA: TGTGCCAGCAGCCAAGCCGAGACTAGGTCCGGGGAGCTGTTTTTT. This sequence encodes CASSQAETRSGELFF.

The CDR3 coding sequence is TGCAGTGCTAGTTCGGGTCAGGGGGCATCTGGAAACACCATATATTTT. This translates into CSASSGQGASGNTIYF. The V gene is TRBV20-1, the J gene TRBJ1-3; the match to TRBD1 covers 8 bases. The CDR3 length is 16 residues. In germline, CDR1 is DFQATT, CDR2 SNEGSKA (reference sequence). Trimming removed 3 bases from V and 1 base from J; junction bases left unmatched: 8.